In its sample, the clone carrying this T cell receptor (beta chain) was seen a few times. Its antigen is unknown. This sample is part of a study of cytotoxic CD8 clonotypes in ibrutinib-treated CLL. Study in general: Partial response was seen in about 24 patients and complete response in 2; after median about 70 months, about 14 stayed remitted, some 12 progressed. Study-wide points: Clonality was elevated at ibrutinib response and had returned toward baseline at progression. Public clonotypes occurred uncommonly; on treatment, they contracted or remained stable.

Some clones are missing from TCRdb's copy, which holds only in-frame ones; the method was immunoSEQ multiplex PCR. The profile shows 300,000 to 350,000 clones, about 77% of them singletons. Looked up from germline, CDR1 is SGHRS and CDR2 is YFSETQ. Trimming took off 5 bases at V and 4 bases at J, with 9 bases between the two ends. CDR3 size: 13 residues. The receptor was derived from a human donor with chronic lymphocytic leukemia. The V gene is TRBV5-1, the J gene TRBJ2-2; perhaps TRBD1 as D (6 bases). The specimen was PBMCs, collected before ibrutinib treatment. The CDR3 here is CASSLGGTGELFF. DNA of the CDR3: TGCGCCAGCAGTTTAGGGGGCACCGGGGAGCTGTTTTTT.